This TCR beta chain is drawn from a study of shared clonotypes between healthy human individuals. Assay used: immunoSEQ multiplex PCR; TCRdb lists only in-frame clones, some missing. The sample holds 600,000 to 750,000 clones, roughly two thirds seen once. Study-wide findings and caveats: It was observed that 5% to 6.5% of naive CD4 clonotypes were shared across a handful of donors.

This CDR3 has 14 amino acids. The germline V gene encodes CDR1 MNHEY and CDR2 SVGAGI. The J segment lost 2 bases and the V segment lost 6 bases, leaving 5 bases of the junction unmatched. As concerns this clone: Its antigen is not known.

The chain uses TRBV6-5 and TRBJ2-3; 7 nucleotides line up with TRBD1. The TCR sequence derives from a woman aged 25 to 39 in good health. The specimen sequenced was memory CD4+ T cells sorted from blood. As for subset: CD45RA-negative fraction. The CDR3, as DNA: TGTGCCAGCAGAAGGGACAGAGACACAGATACGCAGTATTTT. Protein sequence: CASRRDRDTDTQYF.